This T cell receptor (beta chain) is drawn from a study of blood T cell repertoires in COVID-19. Overall study context: Donors in the United States, Italy and Spain gave samples during acute or convalescent COVID-19. The cDNA or gDNA used as material had been derived from T cells, B-cell-depleted T cells, or PBMCs.

Methods used by the authors: Reference gene primer amplification gave estimated nucleated cell counts. Sequenced by immunoSEQ multiplex PCR; TCRdb stores in-frame clones only, minus some. The V and J calls and the clone size are those of that table, but D and trimming were determined from the DNA. Among about 170,000 clones listed, 82% were seen once. Trimming pared 1 base from V and 2 bases from J, leaving 8 bases between. The V gene's germline CDR1 is LNHDA and CDR2 SQIVND (reference sequence). The CDR3 loop spans 14 amino acids. Sequencing input: peripheral blood. This sequence joins TRBV19 and TRBJ1-1; D not certain. The receptor comes from a woman older than 75 with acute or convalescent COVID-19. Here the CDR3 reads CASSIGLRNTEAFF. CDR3 sequence (DNA): TGTGCCAGTAGTATAGGACTGAGAAACACTGAAGCTTTCTTT.